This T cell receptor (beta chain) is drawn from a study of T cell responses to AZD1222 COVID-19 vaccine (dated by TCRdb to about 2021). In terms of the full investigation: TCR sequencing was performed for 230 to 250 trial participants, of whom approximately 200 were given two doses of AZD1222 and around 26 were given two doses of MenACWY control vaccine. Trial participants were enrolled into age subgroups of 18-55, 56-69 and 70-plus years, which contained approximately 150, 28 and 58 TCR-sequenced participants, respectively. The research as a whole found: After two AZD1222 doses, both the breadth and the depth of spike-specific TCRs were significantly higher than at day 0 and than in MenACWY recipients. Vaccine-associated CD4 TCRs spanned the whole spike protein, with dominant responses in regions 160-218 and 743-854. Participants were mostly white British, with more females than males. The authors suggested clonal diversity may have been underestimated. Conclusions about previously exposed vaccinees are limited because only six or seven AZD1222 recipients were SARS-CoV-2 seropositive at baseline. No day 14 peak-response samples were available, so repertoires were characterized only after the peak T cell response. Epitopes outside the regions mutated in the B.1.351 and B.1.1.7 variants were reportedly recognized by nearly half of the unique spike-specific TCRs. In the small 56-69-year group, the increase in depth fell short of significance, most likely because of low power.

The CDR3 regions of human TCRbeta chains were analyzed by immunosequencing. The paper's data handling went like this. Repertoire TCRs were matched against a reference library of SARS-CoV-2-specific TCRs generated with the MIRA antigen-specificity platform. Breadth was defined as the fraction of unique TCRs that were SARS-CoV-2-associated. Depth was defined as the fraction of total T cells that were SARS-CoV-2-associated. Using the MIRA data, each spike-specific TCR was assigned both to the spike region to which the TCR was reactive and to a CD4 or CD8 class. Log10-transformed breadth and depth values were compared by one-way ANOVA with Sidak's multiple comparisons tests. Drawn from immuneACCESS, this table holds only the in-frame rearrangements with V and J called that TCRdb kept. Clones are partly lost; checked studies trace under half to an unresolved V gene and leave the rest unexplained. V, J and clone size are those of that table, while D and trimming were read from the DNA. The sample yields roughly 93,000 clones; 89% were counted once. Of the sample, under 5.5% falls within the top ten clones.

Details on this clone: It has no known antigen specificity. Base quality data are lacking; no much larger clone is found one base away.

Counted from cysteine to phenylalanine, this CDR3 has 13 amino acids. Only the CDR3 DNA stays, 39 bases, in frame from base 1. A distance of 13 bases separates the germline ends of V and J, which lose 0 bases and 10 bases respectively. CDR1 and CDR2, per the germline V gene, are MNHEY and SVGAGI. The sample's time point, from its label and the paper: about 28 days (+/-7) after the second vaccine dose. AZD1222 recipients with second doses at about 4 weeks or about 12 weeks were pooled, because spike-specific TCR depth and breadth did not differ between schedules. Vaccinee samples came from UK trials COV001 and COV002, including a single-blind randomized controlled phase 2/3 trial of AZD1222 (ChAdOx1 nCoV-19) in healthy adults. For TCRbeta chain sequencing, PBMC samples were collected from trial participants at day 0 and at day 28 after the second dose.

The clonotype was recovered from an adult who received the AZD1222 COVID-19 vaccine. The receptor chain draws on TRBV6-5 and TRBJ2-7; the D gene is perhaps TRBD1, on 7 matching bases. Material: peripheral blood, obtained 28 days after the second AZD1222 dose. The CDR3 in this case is CASSYSGQGGQYF. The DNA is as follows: TGTGCCAGCAGTTACTCAGGGCAGGGGGGACAGTACTTC.